The next 19 T cell receptor beta chains were all read from a single sample in a study of blood T cell repertoires in COVID-19. Sequencing used immunoSEQ multiplex PCR; TCRdb keeps in-frame clones, though not all of them. The sample yields a few hundred thousand clones, 85% to 90% seen once. Sequenced material: PBMCs or T cells enriched from blood (not recorded which). The receptor source for this set is a man aged 30-40 years who had recovered from COVID-19.

The chain uses TRBV27 and TRBJ2-1, with 9 bases that match TRBD2. The CDR3 loop spans 16 amino acids. With V trimmed by 7 bases and J by 7 bases, 14 bases remained unmatched. Per the germline V gene, CDR1 is MNHEY and CDR2 is SMNVEV (reference sequence). CDR3: CASNTPPAGGRNEQFF. The CDR3 nucleotides read TGTGCCAGCAACACCCCTCCAGCGGGAGGCCGGAATGAGCAGTTCTTC.

This rearrangement joins TRBV2 to TRBJ2-3, with 7 bases aligning to TRBD2. Trimming cost V 6 bases and J 4 bases; bases outside gene matches: 7. The CDR3 is made up of 14 amino acids. Germline assignment: CDR1 SNHLY and CDR2 FYNNEI. CDR3 protein: CASRESSGSDTQYF. The DNA for the CDR3 is TGTGCCAGCAGGGAATCTAGCGGCTCAGATACGCAGTATTTT.

This clone occurred a few times. The rearrangement uses TRBV7-9 and TRBJ2-7; 7 bases line up with TRBD2. V gave up 6 bases and J gave up 4 bases; unmatched junction bases: 6. Germline V gives CDR1 SEHNR, CDR2 FQNEAQ (reference sequence). This CDR3 region has 13 residues. This CDR3 reads CASRGTTLYEQYF. CDR3 in DNA: TGTGCCAGCAGGGGGACTACCCTTTACGAGCAGTACTTC.

This sequence joins TRBV4-1 and TRBJ2-3; a possible D gene is TRBD2 (6 bases). Germline assignment: CDR1 MGHRA and CDR2 YSYEKL. V shed 1 base and J shed 3 bases, with 14 bases lying between them. The CDR3 contains 16 residues. The CDR3 reads CASSQVAGMVTDTQYF. Written as DNA, the CDR3 is TGCGCCAGCAGCCAAGTCGCGGGAATGGTTACAGATACGCAGTATTTT.

V and J are TRBV5-4 and TRBJ2-6; D might be TRBD2 (6 bases). V lost 4 bases, J lost 1 base, and 9 bases lay in between. The CDR3 extends over 15 amino acids. Germline CDR1 is SGHNT and CDR2 is YYREEE (reference sequence). The CDR3 bases are TGTGCCAGCAGCCCAAGCGGGTCTGGGGCCAACGTCCTGACTTTC. Translating it yields CASSPSGSGANVLTF.

The chain links TRBV9 to TRBJ1-3; D is perhaps TRBD1 (6 bases). The germline V and J ends were trimmed by 4 bases and 6 bases, with 14 bases remaining between them. This CDR3 is built from 14 residues. CDR1 and CDR2 from the germline V gene are SGDLS and YYNGEE. Here the CDR3 reads CASSPGVPVNTIYF. CDR3 sequence (DNA): TGTGCCAGCAGCCCAGGGGTACCCGTAAACACCATATATTTT.

The rearrangement joins TRBV6-2 or TRBV6-3 to TRBJ1-1; D perhaps matches TRBD1 (6 bases). This CDR3 comprises 13 residues. The germline V gene encodes CDR1 MNHEY and CDR2 SVGEGT. The ends were cut back, 5 bases at V and 3 bases at J, with 10 bases in the middle. This CDR3 is CASSSRGYTEAFF. In DNA form, the CDR3 reads TGTGCCAGCAGTAGCAGGGGATACACTGAAGCTTTCTTT.

The CDR3 here is CASSFWQDGGYTF. The DNA of the CDR3 is TGTGCCAGCAGCTTCTGGCAGGATGGTGGCTACACCTTC. The V and J genes are TRBV11-2 and TRBJ1-2; no clear D gene. Germline CDR1 is SGHAT and CDR2 is FQNNGV. The V end was cut by 3 bases, the J end by 7 bases, with 12 bases between. This CDR3 has 13 residues.

The chain employs TRBV2 and TRBJ2-5; 14 bases are a match to TRBD2. The germline CDR1 and CDR2 sequences are SNHLY and FYNNEI. J gave up 5 bases and V 5 bases, and 4 bases lay outside the gene matches. The CDR3 runs 15 residues. The CDR3 DNA follows: TGTGCCAGCAGTCAGACTAGCGGGGGGGGCGAGACCCAGTACTTC. Its protein product is CASSQTSGGGETQYF.

The V gene is TRBV19, the J gene TRBJ1-5; D is ambiguous. V was shortened by 3 bases and J by 7 bases, with 10 bases between the two germline ends. CDR3 length: 13 residues. Per germline, CDR1 LNHDA and CDR2 SQIVND (reference sequence). The CDR3 DNA reads TGTGCCAGTAGTATCGGGGTAGGGCAGCCCCAGCATTTT. Translated: CASSIGVGQPQHF.

V usage is TRBV29-1 and J usage is TRBJ1-3; D is ambiguous. CDR3 length: 14 amino acids. In germline, CDR1 is SQVTM, CDR2 ANQGSEA. V was clipped by 4 bases and J by 0 bases, with 10 bases between them. In DNA form, the CDR3 reads TGCAGCGTTGGCTACAGTCACTCTGGAAACACCATATATTTT. Translating gives CSVGYSHSGNTIYF.

The chain is built from TRBV14 and TRBJ2-7; TRBD2 matches 10 bases. The CDR3 loop spans 16 amino acids. The ends lost 4 bases at V and 1 base at J; junction bases unmatched: 7. The germline CDR1 and CDR2 sequences are SGHDN and FVKESK. CDR3 nucleotides: TGTGCCAGCAGCCGGCCTACTAGCGGGATGTCCTACGAGCAGTACTTC. This gives the protein CASSRPTSGMSYEQYF.

The rearrangement joins TRBV28 to TRBJ2-7; TRBD2 agrees at 13 bases. V was clipped by 6 bases and J by 3 bases; unmatched bases: 8. This CDR3 contains 16 residues. Germline V gene data show CDR1 as MDHEN and CDR2 as SYDVKM. The CDR3 spells CASRPPGLAGLYEQYF. CDR3 nucleotides: TGTGCCAGCAGACCTCCGGGACTAGCGGGACTCTACGAGCAGTACTTC.

The genes are TRBV6-1 and TRBJ2-7; 8 nucleotides line up with TRBD2. The V gene end was trimmed by 0 bases and the J gene end by 3 bases; junction bases not matched to a gene: 4. The CDR3 extends over 15 amino acids. Germline values: CDR1 MNHNS, CDR2 SASEGT. DNA for the CDR3: TGTGCCAGCAGTGAAGCCGAGCGGGAGTTCTACGAGCAGTACTTC. This sequence encodes CASSEAEREFYEQYF.

The genes are TRBV5-1 and TRBJ2-4, with 7 bases aligning to TRBD1. The CDR3 runs 13 residues. CDR1 and CDR2 (germline): SGHRS, YFSETQ. V dropped 2 bases and J dropped 8; count of bases not matched to a gene: 4. CDR3 coding DNA: TGCGCCAGCAGCTTAGGGCAGGGGGACATTCAGTACTTC. Amino acid sequence: CASSLGQGDIQYF.

The rearrangement joins TRBV13 to TRBJ1-2, with 10 bases identical to TRBD1. Per germline, CDR1 PRHDT and CDR2 FYEKMQ (reference sequence). V lost 5 bases and J lost 7; bases outside the gene matches: 4. This CDR3 has 13 residues. The CDR3 DNA sequence: TGTGCCAGCAGCCGACAGGGGGCGACTGGCTACACCTTC. It encodes CASSRQGATGYTF.

The rearrangement links TRBV27 to TRBJ2-7; 13 bases line up with TRBD2. This CDR3 spans 14 amino acids. Germline V gene sequence: CDR1 MNHEY, CDR2 SMNVEV (reference sequence). V lost 0 bases to trimming and J lost 9 bases; unmatched junction nucleotides: 2. The CDR3 DNA is TGTGCCAGCAGTTTATCACTAGCGGGAGGGTGGCAGTACTTC. Translating gives CASSLSLAGGWQYF.

The genes are TRBV5-1 and TRBJ2-7, with 8 bases fitting TRBD1. The CDR3 is made up of 13 amino acids. The V gene end was trimmed by 4 bases and the J gene end by 6 bases; junction bases not matched to a gene: 6. Germline-derived CDR1 and CDR2 are SGHRS and YFSETQ. The CDR3 region is CASSPGQGREQYF. For the CDR3, the DNA is TGCGCCAGCAGCCCAGGACAGGGACGCGAGCAGTACTTC.

CDR3 sequence reads: CASSLDGRGTAVRQYF. The DNA for the CDR3 is TGTGCCAGCAGCTTAGATGGGAGGGGGACGGCCGTCAGGCAGTATTTT. The V gene is TRBV11-2, the J gene TRBJ2-3, with a tentative D call TRBD2 (7 bases). Trimming removed 0 bases at V and 11 bases at J, with 21 bases between. The CDR3 is made up of 16 amino acids. Germline values: CDR1 SGHAT, CDR2 FQNNGV.